Shown below are 12 T cell receptor beta chains from a single sample sequenced in a study of T cell responses to AZD1222 COVID-19 vaccine. The protocol was immunoSEQ multiplex PCR, while the TCRdb copy is restricted to in-frame clones and leaves out a portion. The sample consists of more than 150,000 clones, roughly 88% of them appearing once. Sequencing was performed on peripheral blood, taken on day 0 of AZD1222 vaccination. The receptors stem from an adult in good health.

This clone is a singleton in its sample. The J gene is TRBJ2-3, the V gene TRBV10-1; maybe TRBD2 (6 bases). Deletions cut 6 bases from V and 4 bases from J, with 14 bases between. From germline, CDR1 is WNHNN and CDR2 SYGVQD (reference sequence). The CDR3 is 14 residues long. CDR3 DNA: TGCGCCAGCAGCCGGGACTTGGGTGCAGATACGCAGTATTTT. This encodes CASSRDLGADTQYF.

This clone appeared once. The chain uses TRBV10-3 and TRBJ1-5; 10 bases match TRBD1. The germline V gene encodes CDR1 ENHRY and CDR2 SYGVKD. With 6 bases clipped from V and 4 bases from J, the junction kept 6 bases outside the gene matches. The CDR3 runs 15 residues. CDR3 protein: CAISPDRGGNQPQHF. The CDR3 DNA sequence: TGTGCCATCAGCCCGGACAGGGGGGGGAATCAGCCCCAGCATTTT.

As regards this clone: At the DNA level, this CDR3 is encoded by other sequences in the same sample as well. The J gene is TRBJ2-7, the V gene TRBV5-5; D gene ambiguous. The V end was cut by 4 bases, the J end by 4 bases, with 9 bases between. Per germline, CDR1 SGHKS and CDR2 YYEKEE (reference sequence). The CDR3 loop spans 12 amino acids. The CDR3 protein is CASSLGGYEQYF. The CDR3 DNA sequence: TGTGCCAGCAGCCTTGGTGGATACGAGCAGTACTTC.

The sample holds one count of this clone. V gene TRBV7-3 combines with J gene TRBJ2-7, with TRBD2 matching over 10 bases. This CDR3 is 15 amino acids long. V gave up 5 bases and J gave up 0 bases; unmatched junction bases: 4. CDR1 and CDR2 from the germline V gene are SGHTA and FQGTGA. CDR3 residues: CASSLGLAASYEQYF. Written as DNA, the CDR3 is TGTGCCAGCAGCCTCGGACTAGCGGCCTCCTACGAGCAGTACTTC.

The V call is TRBV5-1, the J call TRBJ2-2; 10 bases line up with TRBD2. V lost 0 bases to trimming and J lost 0 bases; unmatched junction nucleotides: 8. The CDR3 contains 19 residues. Germline V gives CDR1 SGHRS, CDR2 YFSETQ. CDR3 amino acids: CASSLGLAGAYTNTGELFF. The CDR3 nucleotides read TGCGCCAGCAGCTTGGGTCTAGCGGGGGCGTACACGAACACCGGGGAGCTGTTTTTT.

V gene TRBV28 combines with J gene TRBJ1-5, with D maybe TRBD1 (5 bases). V dropped 1 base and J dropped 5 bases, with 9 bases sitting between them. CDR1 and CDR2 (germline): MDHEN, SYDVKM. The CDR3 sequence is 14 residues long. The CDR3, as DNA: TGTGCCAGCAGTTTATTGCAGGGAGATCAGCCCCAGCATTTT. Protein sequence: CASSLLQGDQPQHF. The full variable domain, in which reference TRBV28 and TRBJ1-5 provide the parts outside the CDR3, is DVKVTQSSRYLVKRTGEKVFLECVQDMDHENMFWYRQDPGLGLRLIYFSYDVKMKEKGDIPEGYSVSREKKERFSLILESASTNQTSMYLCASSLLQGDQPQHFGDGTRLSIL.

The chain uses TRBV19 and TRBJ2-4, with TRBD2 as a possible D gene (5 bases). The CDR3 totals 15 residues. In germline, CDR1 is LNHDA, CDR2 SQIVND (reference sequence). V gave up 6 bases and J gave up 0 bases, with 12 bases separating them. The chain's CDR3 is CASSPVGGAKNIQYF. The CDR3 coding sequence is TGTGCCAGTAGCCCCGTAGGAGGAGCCAAAAACATTCAGTACTTC. Filled out from reference TRBV19 and TRBJ2-4, the complete variable domain reads DGGITQSPKYLFRKEGQNVTLSCEQNLNHDAMYWYRQDPGQGLRLIYYSQIVNDFQKGDIAEGYSVSREKKESFPLTVTSAQKNPTAFYLCASSPVGGAKNIQYFGAGTRLSVL.

V gene TRBV27 combines with J gene TRBJ2-3, with TRBD2 matching over 8 bases. Losses at the gene ends were 6 bases for V and 1 base for J; bases not matched to a gene: 6. Germline V gene sequence: CDR1 MNHEY, CDR2 SMNVEV (reference sequence). The CDR3 totals 15 residues. The CDR3 loop reads CASRLADTRTDTQYF. The CDR3 coding sequence is TGTGCCAGCAGACTAGCGGATACCCGCACAGATACGCAGTATTTT.

The V call is TRBV2, the J call TRBJ1-6; D not resolved. V was cut by 3 bases and J by 9 bases, with 9 bases left in between. Per the germline V gene, CDR1 is SNHLY and CDR2 is FYNNEI. CDR3 size: 13 residues. CDR3: CASSEAWGSPLHF. The CDR3, as DNA: TGTGCCAGCAGTGAGGCCTGGGGTTCACCCCTCCACTTT.

CDR3 coding DNA: TGTGCCAGCAGCCAAGATAGAGAAGAGCAGTACTTC. Protein product: CASSQDREEQYF. V usage is TRBV3-1 (or the pseudogene TRBV3-2) and J usage is TRBJ2-7, with no clear D. CDR1 LGHDT and CDR2 YNNKEL come from the germline V gene (reference sequence). V was trimmed by 0 bases and J by 7 bases, leaving 7 bases between them. The CDR3 is 12 residues long.

This clone was seen once. The V gene is TRBV10-1, the J gene TRBJ2-5, with 10 bases that match TRBD2. The CDR3 is 16 residues long. With V trimmed by 6 bases and J by 5 bases, 12 bases remained unmatched. CDR1 is WNHNN, CDR2 SYGVQD, per germline (reference sequence). The CDR3 is CASRPTERGGAETQYF. The CDR3 bases are TGCGCCAGCAGACCGACCGAGCGGGGGGGGGCTGAGACCCAGTACTTC.

This rearrangement joins TRBV25-1 to TRBJ1-6; D is undetermined. The germline V and J ends were trimmed by 1 base and 8 bases, with 12 bases remaining between them. This CDR3 is built from 15 residues. The germline gives CDR1 MGHDK, CDR2 SYGVNS. In DNA, the CDR3 is TGTGCCAGCAGTGAATGGGCCAGGAGCGATTCACCCCTCCACTTT. It codes for CASSEWARSDSPLHF.